This T cell receptor beta chain stems from a study of blood T cell repertoires in COVID-19 (dated by TCRdb to the early 2020s). Background on the whole study: The collaborator samples originated in the United States, Italy and Spain and spanned the acute and convalescent phases of COVID-19. The material from the prospective study consisted of cDNA or gDNA derived from T cells, B-cell-depleted T cells, or PBMCs. Subjects who had been exposed to COVID-19, were actively infected with it, or had recovered from it provided the deeply sampled blood TCRbeta repertoires that made up the dataset. A freely available public database, intended as a resource for researchers studying the immune response to SARS-CoV-2, is where the repertoires were released. The samples were drawn from two sources: the first 160 participants of the ongoing ImmuneRACE study, and 1,200 or so subjects contributed by 6 global collaborators. A de-identified subject ID, COVID-19 status, age in years and sex were almost always included in the sample metadata. Where available, HLA class I and class II types were obtained from metadata supplied by the sample provider rather than from assay-based typing. What the study reported, not specific to this receptor: How much clinical and demographic metadata was included differed by source and by participant, and the metadata was provided uncurated.

In the case of this clone: The antigen this receptor binds is unknown. Base qualities were left out, and no much larger clone turns up one base away.

At the junction V is shortened by 7 bases and J by 3 bases, with 9 bases in between. From the cysteine up to the phenylalanine, the CDR3 has a length of 12 residues. The read is trimmed to its CDR3 DNA, 36 bases read in frame from base 1. TCRbeta CDR3 regions were amplified from genomic DNA using the immunoSEQ Assay, a bias-controlled multiplex PCR. Per the source publication's procedure: Nucleated cell counts per sample were estimated from amplification of reference gene primers within the assay. To quantify the absolute abundance of each unique TCRbeta CDR3 rearrangement, sequence reads were collapsed and filtered. Productive Simpson clonality was computed per sample as the square root of Simpson's diversity index over productive rearrangements. TCRdb obtained this table from immuneACCESS and retained in-frame rearrangements with V and J assigned. These tables miss some clones; where compared with another copy, unresolved V genes account for less than half of the shortfall, and the remainder is unexplained. From that table come the V and J calls and clone size; the DNA was used to work out D and trimming. The sample table contains about 210,000 clones; only one count was recorded for about nine tenths of them. Around 0.7% of the sample is in the top ten clones.

Whole blood was collected in K2EDTA tubes by collaborating institutions according to the institutions' own protocols. For TCRbeta analysis, collaborators shipped samples in one of three forms: frozen whole blood, isolated PBMCs, or DNA extracted from either of those sample types. The sequence is built from TRBV12-3 or TRBV12-4 and TRBJ2-5; the best D guess is TRBD2, with 6 bases matching. The sequence was obtained from a man in his forties or fifties with acute or convalescent COVID-19. Sequenced input: peripheral blood. The CDR3 region has the sequence CASTASEETQYF. The nucleotide sequence reads TGTGCCAGCACCGCTAGCGAAGAGACCCAGTACTTC.